This TCR beta chain stems from a study of cytomegalovirus exposure and HLA in healthy donors. The PCR ran on 60 Vbeta and 13 Jbeta primers. TCRdb keeps only in-frame clones here, not all; method: immunoSEQ multiplex PCR. The sample yields over 150,000 clones, around 80% seen once. Study-wide results and caveats: For cytomegalovirus status, the classifier reportedly gave diagnoses with high specificity and sensitivity. TCR beta sequences reportedly predicted most subjects' HLA-A and HLA-B alleles accurately.

On this clone itself: Its antigen is undetermined.

The TCR originated in a male donor in good health and CMV-seronegative. The specimen sequenced was PBMCs.

This chain's CDR3 is CASSTSGTGTPDTQYF. The CDR3 region has the DNA TGTGCCAGTAGTACTTCCGGGACAGGGACCCCAGATACGCAGTATTTT. This chain connects TRBV19 to TRBJ2-3, with 9 bases fitting TRBD1. V shed 4 bases and J 4 bases; nucleotides not matched to a gene: 9. Germline V gives CDR1 LNHDA, CDR2 SQIVND (reference sequence). CDR3 size: 16 residues.